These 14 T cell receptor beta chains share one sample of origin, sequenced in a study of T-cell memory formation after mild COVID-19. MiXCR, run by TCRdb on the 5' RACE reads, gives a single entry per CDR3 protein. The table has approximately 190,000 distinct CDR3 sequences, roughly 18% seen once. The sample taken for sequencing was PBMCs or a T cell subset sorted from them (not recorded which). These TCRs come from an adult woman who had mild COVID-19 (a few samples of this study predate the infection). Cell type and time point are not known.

CDR3 sequence: CASRRTSGLSYEQYF. DNA of the CDR3: TGTGCCAGCAGACGGACTAGCGGGCTCTCCTACGAGCAGTACTTC. V gene TRBV7-9 combines with J gene TRBJ2-7; 11 bases align to TRBD2. From germline, CDR1 is SEHNR and CDR2 FQNEAQ (reference sequence). The V gene end was trimmed by 6 bases and the J gene end by 0 bases; junction bases not matched to a gene: 4. CDR3 size: 15 residues.

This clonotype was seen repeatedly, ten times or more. CDR3 protein: CATSVIGQGGGQFF. The CDR3 DNA reads TGTGCCACCAGTGTCATTGGACAGGGAGGGGGCCAGTTCTTC. This sequence joins TRBV24-1 and TRBJ2-1, with a weak D call TRBD1 (8 bases). V dropped 5 bases and J dropped 13 bases, with 20 bases sitting between them. The germline gives CDR1 KGHDR, CDR2 SFDVKD. CDR3 length equals 14 residues.

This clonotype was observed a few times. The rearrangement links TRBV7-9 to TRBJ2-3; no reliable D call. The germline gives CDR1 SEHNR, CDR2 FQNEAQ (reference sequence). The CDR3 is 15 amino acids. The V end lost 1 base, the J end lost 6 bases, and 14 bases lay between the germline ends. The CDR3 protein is CASSLDPDVLDTQYF. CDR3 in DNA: TGTGCCAGCAGCTTAGACCCGGATGTCCTTGATACGCAGTATTTT.

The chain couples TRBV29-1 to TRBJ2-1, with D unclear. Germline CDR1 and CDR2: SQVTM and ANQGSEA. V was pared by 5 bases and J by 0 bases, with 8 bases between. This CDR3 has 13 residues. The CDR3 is CSVKVGSYNEQFF. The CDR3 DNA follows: TGCAGCGTTAAGGTCGGCTCCTACAATGAGCAGTTCTTC.

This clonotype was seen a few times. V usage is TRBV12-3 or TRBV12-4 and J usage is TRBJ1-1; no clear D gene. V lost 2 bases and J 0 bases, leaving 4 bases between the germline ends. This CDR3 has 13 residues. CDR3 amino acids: CASSLRMNTEAFF. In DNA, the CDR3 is TGTGCCAGCAGTTTACGGATGAACACTGAAGCTTTCTTT.

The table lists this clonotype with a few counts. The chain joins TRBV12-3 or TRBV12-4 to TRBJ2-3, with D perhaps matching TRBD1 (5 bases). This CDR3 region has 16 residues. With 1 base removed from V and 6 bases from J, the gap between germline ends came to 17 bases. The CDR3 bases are TGTGCCAGCAGTTTAGTCAGAAACCCAAAGGGGGATACGCAGTATTTT. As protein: CASSLVRNPKGDTQYF.

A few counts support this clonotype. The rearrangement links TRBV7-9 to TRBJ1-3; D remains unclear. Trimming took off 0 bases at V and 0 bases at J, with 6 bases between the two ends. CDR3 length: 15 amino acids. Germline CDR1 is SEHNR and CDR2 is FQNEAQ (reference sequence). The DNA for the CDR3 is TGTGCCAGCAGCTTAGCCAGGCGCTCTGGAAACACCATATATTTT. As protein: CASSLARRSGNTIYF.

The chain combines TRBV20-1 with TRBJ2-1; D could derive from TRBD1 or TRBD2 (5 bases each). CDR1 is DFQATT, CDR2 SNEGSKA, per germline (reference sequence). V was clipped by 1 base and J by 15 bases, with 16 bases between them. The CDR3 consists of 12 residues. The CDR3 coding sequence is TGCAGTGCTAGAGCCGGCTCCGGGGCTCCGTTCTTC. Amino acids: CSARAGSGAPFF.

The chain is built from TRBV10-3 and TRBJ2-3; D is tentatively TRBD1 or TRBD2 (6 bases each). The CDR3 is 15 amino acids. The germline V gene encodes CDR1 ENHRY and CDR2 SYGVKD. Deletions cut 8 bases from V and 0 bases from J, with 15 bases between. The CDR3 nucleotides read TGTGCCATCGGGACGACGGGGGCTAGCACAGATACGCAGTATTTT. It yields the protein CAIGTTGASTDTQYF.

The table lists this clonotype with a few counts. The CDR3 DNA follows: TGCGCCAGCAGCTGGGGCCCAGGAGATAATGAGCAGTTCTTC. This gives the protein CASSWGPGDNEQFF. The chain carries TRBV5-1 and TRBJ2-1; D may be TRBD1 (5 bases). Per the germline V gene, CDR1 is SGHRS and CDR2 is YFSETQ. This CDR3 has 14 residues. V was clipped by 3 bases and J by 7 bases, with 14 bases between them.

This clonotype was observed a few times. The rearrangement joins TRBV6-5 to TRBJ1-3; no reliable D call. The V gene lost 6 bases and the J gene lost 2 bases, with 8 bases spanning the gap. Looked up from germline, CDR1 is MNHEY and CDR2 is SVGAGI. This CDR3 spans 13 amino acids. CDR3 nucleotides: TGTGCCAGCAGCCCCGTTCCTGGAAACACCATATATTTT. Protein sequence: CASSPVPGNTIYF.

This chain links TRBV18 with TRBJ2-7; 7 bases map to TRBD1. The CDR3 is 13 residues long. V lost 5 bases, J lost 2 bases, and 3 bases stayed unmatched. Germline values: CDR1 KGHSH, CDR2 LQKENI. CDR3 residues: CASSAGGTYEQYF. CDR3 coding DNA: TGTGCCAGCTCAGCAGGGGGTACCTACGAGCAGTACTTC.

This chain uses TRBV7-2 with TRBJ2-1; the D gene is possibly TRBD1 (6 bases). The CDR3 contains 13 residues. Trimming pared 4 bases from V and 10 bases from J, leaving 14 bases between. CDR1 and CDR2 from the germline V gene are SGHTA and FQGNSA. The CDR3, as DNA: TGTGCCAGCAGCTCCTACAGGGTTGGGGAGCAGTTCTTC. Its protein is CASSSYRVGEQFF.

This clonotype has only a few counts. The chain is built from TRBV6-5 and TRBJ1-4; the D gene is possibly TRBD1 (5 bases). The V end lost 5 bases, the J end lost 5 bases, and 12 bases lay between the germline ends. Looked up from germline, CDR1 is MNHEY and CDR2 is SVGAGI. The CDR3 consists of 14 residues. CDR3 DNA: TGTGCCAGCAGTCGGGGACTGGAGAATGAAAAACTGTTTTTT. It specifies CASSRGLENEKLFF.